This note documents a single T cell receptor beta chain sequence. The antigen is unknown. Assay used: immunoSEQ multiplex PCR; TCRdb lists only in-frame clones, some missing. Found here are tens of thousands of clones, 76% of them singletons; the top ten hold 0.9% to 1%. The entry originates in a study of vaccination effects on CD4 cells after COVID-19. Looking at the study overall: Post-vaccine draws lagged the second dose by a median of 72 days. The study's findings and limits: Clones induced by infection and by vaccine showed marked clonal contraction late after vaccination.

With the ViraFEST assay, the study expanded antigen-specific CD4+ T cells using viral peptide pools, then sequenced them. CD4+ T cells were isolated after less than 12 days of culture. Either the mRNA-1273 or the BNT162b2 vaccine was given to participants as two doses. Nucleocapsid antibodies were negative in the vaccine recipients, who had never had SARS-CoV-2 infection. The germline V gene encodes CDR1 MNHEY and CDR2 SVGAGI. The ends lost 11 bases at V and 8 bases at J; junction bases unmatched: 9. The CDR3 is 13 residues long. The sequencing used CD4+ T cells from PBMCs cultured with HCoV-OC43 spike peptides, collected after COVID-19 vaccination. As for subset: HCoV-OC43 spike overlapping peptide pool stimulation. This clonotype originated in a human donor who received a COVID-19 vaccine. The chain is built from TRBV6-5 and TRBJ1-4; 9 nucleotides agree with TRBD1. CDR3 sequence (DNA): TGTGCCGCTCGGGACAGGGAACGCGAAAAACTGTTTTTT. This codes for CAARDREREKLFF.